Listed here are 13 T cell receptor beta chains from one sample, sequenced in a study of T cells after yellow fever vaccination. TCRdb re-called the 5' RACE reads with MiXCR, one entry per CDR3 protein. The data show roughly 500,000 distinct CDR3 sequences, with about a fifth seen just once and 14% held by the top ten. The specimen comprised PBMCs, sampled 15 days after the yellow fever booster vaccination. The receptors shown here come from a man aged 25-45 years who received the YFV17D yellow fever vaccine.

This chain joins TRBV14 and TRBJ2-3, with 9 nucleotides matching TRBD1. After removal of 4 bases from V and 5 bases from J, the junction contained 10 bases not matched to a gene. The CDR3 length is 16 residues. The germline gives CDR1 SGHDN, CDR2 FVKESK. Here the CDR3 DNA reads TGTGCCAGCAGCCCTTACACCGGGACAGGGTTAGATACGCAGTATTTT. It is translated as CASSPYTGTGLDTQYF. The full variable domain, rest sourced from reference TRBV14 and TRBJ2-3, is EAGVTQFPSHSVIEKGQTVTLRCDPISGHDNLYWYRRVMGKEIKFLLHFVKESKQDESGMPNNRFLAERTGGTYSTLKVQPAELEDSGVYFCASSPYTGTGLDTQYFGPGTRLTVL.

This clonotype appeared a few times. The chain recombines TRBV15 with TRBJ2-5; TRBD1 matches at 9 bases. V trimming: 5 bases; J trimming: 3 bases; junction bases outside the gene matches: 13. Germline lookup yields CDR1 LNHNV and CDR2 YYDKDF (reference sequence). The CDR3 is 17 residues long. The DNA of the CDR3 is TGTGCCACCAGCGGGGGTCTCCCGGGACAGGGAAAAGAGACCCAGTACTTC. It specifies CATSGGLPGQGKETQYF.

Concerning this clonotype: A much larger clone lies a single base off, so this may be a read error. The gene calls are TRBV6-2 or TRBV6-3 and TRBJ2-1; tentative D call: TRBD1 (5 bases). Germline loops: CDR1 MNHEY, CDR2 SVGEGT. The CDR3 runs to 18 residues. For the CDR3, the DNA is TGTGACACCAAACCCGAACAGGACCCAGTCGGATGGTACAATGAGCAGTTCTTC. This encodes CDTKPEQDPVGWYNEQFF.

The chain recombines TRBV6-1 with TRBJ2-1; tentatively, D is TRBD1 (5 bases). Per germline, CDR1 MNHNS and CDR2 SASEGT. This CDR3 spans 17 amino acids. Trimming took 7 bases from V and 0 from J, leaving 19 bases between them. CDR3 loop: CASKRQPGQSSYNEQFF. CDR3 DNA sequence: TGTGCCAGCAAAAGACAGCCCGGGCAATCCTCCTACAATGAGCAGTTCTTC.

The chain joins TRBV18 to TRBJ1-5; 7 nucleotides agree with TRBD1. The junction had 4 bases not matched to a gene; V was cut back by 2 bases and J by 6 bases. The CDR3 totals 14 residues. Germline V gene sequence: CDR1 KGHSH, CDR2 LQKENI. The CDR3 region is CASSPKQGIQPQHF. The CDR3 region has the DNA TGTGCCAGCTCACCAAAACAGGGGATTCAGCCCCAGCATTTT. Looking up the rest from reference TRBV18 and TRBJ1-5 gives the full variable domain: NAGVMQNPRHLVRRRGQEARLRCSPMKGHSHVYWYRQLPEEGLKFMVYLQKENIIDESGMPKERFSAEFPKEGPSILRIQQVVRGDSAAYFCASSPKQGIQPQHFGDGTRLSIL.

This clonotype came up a few times. V and J are TRBV29-1 and TRBJ1-1; D unresolved. Trimming removed 4 bases at V and 6 bases at J, with 18 bases between. The CDR3 extends over 14 amino acids. The germline V gene has CDR1 SQVTM and CDR2 ANQGSEA. This chain's CDR3 is CSVAETLKAAEAFF. In DNA form, the CDR3 reads TGCAGCGTTGCTGAGACACTCAAGGCCGCTGAAGCTTTCTTT.

The rearrangement joins TRBV20-1 to TRBJ2-5; 9 bases match TRBD1. V lost 5 bases and J lost 4; bases outside the gene matches: 5. The CDR3 extends over 13 amino acids. Germline assignment: CDR1 DFQATT and CDR2 SNEGSKA (reference sequence). This chain's CDR3 is CSARQGGRETQYF. The DNA of the CDR3 is TGCAGTGCTCGACAGGGGGGAAGAGAGACCCAGTACTTC.

A few counts support this clonotype. The rearrangement links TRBV3-1 to TRBJ2-7, with D hard to call. CDR1 is LGHDT and CDR2 is YNNKEL in the germline V gene (reference sequence). This CDR3 has 11 amino acids. Trimming took off 8 bases at V and 1 base at J, with 6 bases between the two ends. CDR3 bases: TGTGCCAGCGGTGGATCCTACGAGCAGTACTTC. As protein: CASGGSYEQYF.

The chain carries TRBV6-1 and TRBJ2-1, with TRBD2 matching over 12 bases. This CDR3 has 17 amino acids. Germline V CDR1 and CDR2: MNHNS, SASEGT. V lost 6 bases to trimming and J lost 0 bases; unmatched junction nucleotides: 6. The CDR3 loop is CASRGLAGLSSYNEQFF. CDR3 coding DNA: TGTGCCAGCAGGGGACTAGCGGGTCTTAGCTCCTACAATGAGCAGTTCTTC.

This clonotype was seen more than once but under ten times. The V gene is TRBV7-2, the J gene TRBJ2-3; D perhaps matches TRBD2 (6 bases). The CDR3 runs to 15 residues. V was clipped by 0 bases and J by 4 bases, with 11 bases between them. Germline CDR1 reads SGHTA; CDR2 reads FQGNSA. CDR3 loop: CASSLASGVSDTQYF. The CDR3 DNA reads as TGTGCCAGCAGCTTAGCGTCGGGAGTTTCAGATACGCAGTATTTT.

This clonotype was seen only a few times. The chain links TRBV2 to TRBJ1-5; maybe TRBD1 (6 bases). Germline lookup yields CDR1 SNHLY and CDR2 FYNNEI. This CDR3 region has 16 residues. V was shortened by 8 bases and J by 5 bases, with 22 bases between the two germline ends. CDR3 sequence: CASRQMGDTAYQPQHF. CDR3 in DNA: TGTGCCAGCCGACAGATGGGGGACACTGCTTATCAGCCCCAGCATTTT.

The genes are TRBV19 and TRBJ2-7; tentatively, D is TRBD2 (5 bases). This CDR3 contains 15 residues. Trimming stripped 3 bases from V and 6 bases from J, with 18 bases between. CDR1 and CDR2 from the germline V gene are LNHDA and SQIVND (reference sequence). The CDR3 sequence is CASSMLGTSSGEQYF. Written as DNA, the CDR3 is TGTGCCAGTAGTATGCTCGGAACTAGTAGTGGCGAGCAGTACTTC.

This clonotype was observed a handful of times. V and J are TRBV5-1 and TRBJ1-1; D ambiguous. Germline V CDR1 and CDR2: SGHRS, YFSETQ. There are 14 residues in the CDR3. Trimming took 0 bases from V and 5 from J, leaving 11 bases between them. The CDR3 region has the DNA TGCGCCAGCAGCTTGGGGCCGCCGGGGACTGAAGCTTTCTTT. It translates to CASSLGPPGTEAFF.